This TCR beta chain was sequenced for a study of T cell responses to AZD1222 COVID-19 vaccine. About the study: Both about-4-week and about-12-week second-dose recipients were combined.

Germline V CDR1 and CDR2: GTSNPN, SVGIG (reference sequence). The CDR3 contains 10 residues. V lost 1 base and J 5 bases, leaving 0 bases between the germline ends. With regard to this clone: What it recognizes is unknown.

Study conclusions and caveats: Spike-specific TCR breadth rose after two AZD1222 doses, and depth rose as well. Repertoires were obtained only post-peak T cell response. Females outnumbered males among donors, who were mostly white British; clonal diversity was possibly underestimated.

The data were produced by immunoSEQ multiplex PCR, yet TCRdb's version contains in-frame clones alone and is incomplete. Here the sample spans 150,000 to 200,000 clones, about 92% being singletons. Specimen: peripheral blood, collected on day 0 of AZD1222 vaccination. This chain joins TRBV30 and TRBJ1-3; D ambiguous. This clonotype was sampled from an adult in good health. The CDR3: CAWSGNTIYF. The CDR3, as DNA: TGTGCCTGGAGTGGAAACACCATATATTTT.